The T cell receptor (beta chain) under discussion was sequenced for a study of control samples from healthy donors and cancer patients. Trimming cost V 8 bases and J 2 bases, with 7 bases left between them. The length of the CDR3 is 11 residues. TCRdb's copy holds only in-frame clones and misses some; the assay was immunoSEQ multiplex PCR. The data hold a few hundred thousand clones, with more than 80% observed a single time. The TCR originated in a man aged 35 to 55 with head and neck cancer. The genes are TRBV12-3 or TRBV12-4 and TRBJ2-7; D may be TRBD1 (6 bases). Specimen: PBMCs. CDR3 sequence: CASGQPYEQYF. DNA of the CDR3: TGTGCCAGCGGACAGCCCTACGAGCAGTACTTC.